One sample yielded the 21 T cell receptor beta chains listed below, sequenced in a study of cytomegalovirus exposure and HLA in healthy donors. PCR amplification relied on 60 Vbeta primers (plus 13 Jbeta primers). Using immunoSEQ multiplex PCR, the repertoire was profiled, and TCRdb retains in-frame clones only, with some absent. In all, the sample yields approximately 110,000 clones. The specimen sequenced was PBMCs. These receptors were collected from a man between 50 and 59 years old in good health and CMV-seronegative.

The chain has TRBV9 and TRBJ2-3, with 7 bases fitting TRBD2. Germline CDR1 and CDR2: SGDLS and YYNGEE. The CDR3 totals 15 residues. After removal of 2 bases from V and 4 bases from J, the junction contained 7 bases not matched to a gene. Here the CDR3 DNA reads TGTGCCAGCAGCGTTAGTGGGAGGGTCTCAGATACGCAGTATTTT. This encodes CASSVSGRVSDTQYF.

V is TRBV7-3 and J is TRBJ2-2, with TRBD2 as a possible D gene (5 bases). The CDR3 spans 12 residues. Trimming shortened V by 5 bases and J by 8 bases, and 9 bases separated the two germline ends. Germline V gene data show CDR1 as SGHTA and CDR2 as FQGTGA. For the CDR3, the DNA is TGTGCCAGCAGCCCCCCGGGGGGGGAGCTGTTTTTT. Translating gives CASSPPGGELFF. Drawing the rest from reference TRBV7-3 and TRBJ2-2, the complete variable domain is GAGVSQTPSNKVTEKGKYVELRCDPISGHTALYWYRQSLGQGPEFLIYFQGTGAADDSGLPNDRFFAVRPEGSVSTLKIQRTERGDSAVYLCASSPPGGELFFGEGSRLTVL.

This chain joins TRBV15 and TRBJ1-1, with D unclear. The CDR3 extends over 14 amino acids. Trimming stripped 1 base from V and 0 bases from J, with 6 bases between. Looked up from germline, CDR1 is LNHNV and CDR2 is YYDKDF (reference sequence). CDR3 loop: CATSRARVNTEAFF. Written as DNA, the CDR3 is TGTGCCACCAGCAGAGCGCGGGTGAACACTGAAGCTTTCTTT.

This chain connects TRBV18 to TRBJ2-3; D not certain. Germline CDR1 and CDR2: KGHSH and LQKENI. With 6 bases removed from V and 2 bases from J, the gap between germline ends came to 12 bases. The CDR3 sequence is 14 residues long. The CDR3 sequence is CASSFAETTDTQYF. CDR3 in DNA: TGTGCCAGCTCCTTTGCGGAGACCACAGATACGCAGTATTTT.

The chain employs TRBV9 and TRBJ2-1; 12 nucleotides line up with TRBD1. This CDR3 is 16 amino acids long. Germline CDR1 reads SGDLS; CDR2 reads YYNGEE. The V segment lost 4 bases and the J segment 8 bases; nucleotides outside the gene matches: 10. CDR3 sequence: CASSIAGTGGGDEQFF. CDR3 nucleotides: TGTGCCAGCAGCATCGCGGGGACAGGGGGCGGCGATGAGCAGTTCTTC.

DNA of the CDR3: TGTGCCACGTACGGGACAAACTCCTACGAGCAGTACTTC. Translation: CATYGTNSYEQYF. The chain couples TRBV10-3 to TRBJ2-7, with a possible D match to TRBD1 (6 bases). Trimming took 10 bases from V and 0 from J, leaving 13 bases between them. The CDR3 is 13 residues long. The germline V gene encodes CDR1 ENHRY and CDR2 SYGVKD.

The chain combines TRBV7-2 with TRBJ2-3; D is uncertain. Between the trimmed V and J ends, which lost 5 bases and 2 bases, there was a span of 11 bases. CDR3 length: 14 residues. Germline V gene lookup returns CDR1 SGHTA and CDR2 FQGNSA. The DNA for the CDR3 is TGTGCCAGCAGCCCGCCCAGGCCCACAGATACGCAGTATTTT. Amino acid sequence: CASSPPRPTDTQYF.

V gene TRBV4-3 combines with J gene TRBJ1-2, with D hard to call. The V gene's germline CDR1 is LGHNA and CDR2 YSLEER. There are 14 residues in the CDR3. Trimming cost V 1 base and J 7 bases, with 13 bases left between them. For the CDR3, the DNA is TGCGCCAGCAGCCAAGGGTCGAGGGTCTCTGGCTACACCTTC. Translated: CASSQGSRVSGYTF.

The rearrangement links TRBV6-5 to TRBJ1-2; 9 positions agree with TRBD1. The CDR3 extends over 15 amino acids. V was pared by 0 bases and J by 4 bases, with 3 bases of the junction left unmatched. Germline V lookup: CDR1 MNHEY, CDR2 SVGAGI. The CDR3 DNA follows: TGTGCCAGCAGTTACTCAACAGGGGGCTTCTATGGCTACACCTTC. Translated, it gives CASSYSTGGFYGYTF.

The V and J genes are TRBV9 and TRBJ2-1, with 7 bases aligning to TRBD2. This CDR3 spans 14 amino acids. Germline trimming cut 3 bases from V and 7 bases from J; bases unmatched to any gene: 7. From germline, CDR1 is SGDLS and CDR2 YYNGEE. The CDR3: CASSAGRGTNEQFF. The DNA for the CDR3 is TGTGCCAGCAGCGCGGGGAGGGGAACGAATGAGCAGTTCTTC.

V usage is TRBV27 and J usage is TRBJ1-1; D not resolved. Per germline, CDR1 MNHEY and CDR2 SMNVEV (reference sequence). V was trimmed by 3 bases and J by 1 base, leaving 6 bases between them. The CDR3 is 13 residues long. The CDR3 region is CASSFAANTEAFF. The DNA for the CDR3 is TGTGCCAGCAGTTTTGCGGCGAACACTGAAGCTTTCTTT.

This chain joins TRBV5-6 and TRBJ2-7, with a possible D match to TRBD1 (6 bases). V was trimmed by 4 bases and J by 3 bases, leaving 17 bases between them. The germline CDR1 and CDR2 sequences are SGHDT and YYEEEE. There are 15 residues in the CDR3. The CDR3 reads CASSAEGQGIYEQYF. The CDR3 nucleotides read TGTGCCAGCAGCGCTGAGGGGCAGGGGATCTACGAGCAGTACTTC. Complete variable domain (other parts from reference TRBV5-6 and TRBJ2-7): DAGVTQSPTHLIKTRGQQVTLRCSPKSGHDTVSWYQQALGQGPQFIFQYYEEEERQRGNFPDRFSGHQFPNYSSELNVNALLLGDSALYLCASSAEGQGIYEQYFGPGTRLTVT.

This chain links TRBV5-6 with TRBJ1-1; possibly TRBD1 for D (6 bases). V lost 8 bases, J lost 3 bases, and 20 bases lay in between. The CDR3 totals 15 residues. Germline values: CDR1 SGHDT, CDR2 YYEEEE. The CDR3 DNA follows: TGTGCCAGTAAACAGGGCCCAGGGAAGGACACTGAAGCTTTCTTT. As protein: CASKQGPGKDTEAFF.

This chain connects TRBV5-6 to TRBJ2-7; 13 bases match TRBD2. With V trimmed by 3 bases and J by 5 bases, 11 bases remained unmatched. The CDR3 has 17 residues. The germline V gene encodes CDR1 SGHDT and CDR2 YYEEEE. The CDR3 reads CASSSRTSGSIGDEQYF. Written as DNA, the CDR3 is TGTGCCAGCAGCTCAAGGACTAGCGGGAGTATCGGCGACGAGCAGTACTTC.

V usage is TRBV2 and J usage is TRBJ2-1; D may be TRBD1 (5 bases). CDR1 SNHLY and CDR2 FYNNEI come from the germline V gene. With 4 bases removed from V and 5 bases from J, the gap between germline ends came to 12 bases. The CDR3 totals 14 residues. The CDR3 is CASSVTQVHNEQFF. The CDR3 region has the DNA TGTGCCAGCAGTGTCACACAGGTCCACAATGAGCAGTTCTTC.

The J gene is TRBJ2-7, the V gene TRBV7-2; 7 bases are shared with TRBD2. The CDR3 loop spans 16 amino acids. Germline V gene data show CDR1 as SGHTA and CDR2 as FQGNSA. The V segment lost 6 bases and the J segment 4 bases; nucleotides outside the gene matches: 15. DNA of the CDR3: TGTGCCAGCAGTCCCTCGACCGGGAGGTTGAGGTACGAGCAGTACTTC. This encodes CASSPSTGRLRYEQYF.

The chain combines TRBV11-2 with TRBJ2-1, with D perhaps matching TRBD2 (5 bases). V was shortened by 0 bases and J by 0 bases, with 6 bases between the two germline ends. There are 15 residues in the CDR3. Germline CDR1 and CDR2: SGHAT and FQNNGV. The CDR3 protein is CASSLDGNSYNEQFF. The CDR3 DNA sequence: TGTGCCAGCAGCTTAGACGGGAACTCCTACAATGAGCAGTTCTTC. Drawing the rest from reference TRBV11-2 and TRBJ2-1, the complete variable domain is EAGVAQSPRYKIIEKRQSVAFWCNPISGHATLYWYQQILGQGPKLLIQFQNNGVVDDSQLPKDRFSAERLKGVDSTLKIQPAKLEDSAVYLCASSLDGNSYNEQFFGPGTRLTVL.

This chain connects TRBV6-1 to TRBJ1-2; 7 nucleotides align to TRBD1. Trimming took 9 bases from V and 2 from J; bases not matched to a gene: 3. The CDR3 is 12 amino acids. Germline assignment: CDR1 MNHNS and CDR2 SASEGT. The CDR3 bases are TGTGCCAGAGGGGACAGCAACTATGGCTACACCTTC. It is translated as CARGDSNYGYTF.

The chain recombines TRBV19 with TRBJ1-3; D is possibly TRBD1 (5 bases). The ends were cut back, 1 base at V and 0 bases at J, with 10 bases in the middle. CDR3 length equals 16 residues. Per the germline V gene, CDR1 is LNHDA and CDR2 is SQIVND (reference sequence). In DNA, the CDR3 is TGTGCCAGTAGTATAGGGGGCGTACGCTCTGGAAACACCATATATTTT. It encodes CASSIGGVRSGNTIYF.

The chain couples TRBV18 to TRBJ1-4; 7 bases are a match to TRBD1. V lost 1 base, J lost 8 bases, and 13 bases stayed unmatched. The CDR3 totals 17 residues. The V gene's germline CDR1 is KGHSH and CDR2 LQKENI. The CDR3 loop is CASSPLSGQRDLEKLFF. The CDR3 DNA reads TGTGCCAGCTCACCACTCTCGGGACAGAGGGACTTGGAAAAACTGTTTTTT.

The V gene is TRBV25-1, the J gene TRBJ2-7; perhaps TRBD1 as D (6 bases). The CDR3 sequence is 12 residues long. With 5 bases removed from V and 2 bases from J, the gap between germline ends came to 7 bases. Germline values: CDR1 MGHDK, CDR2 SYGVNS. In DNA form, the CDR3 reads TGTGCCAGCAGTAGGGGGACCTACGAGCAGTACTTC. Translated, it gives CASSRGTYEQYF.